This T cell receptor (beta chain) was identified in a study of T cells in Graves' hyperthyroidism and ophthalmopathy. Reasons for excluding patients were uncontrolled infection, other autoimmune disease, pregnancy or lactation. This clonotype was picked up a small number of times. V gave up 2 bases and J gave up 2 bases, with 4 bases separating them. CDR1 and CDR2 (germline): SGHAT, FQNNGV. The length of the CDR3 is 13 residues. Amplification of TCR beta CDR3 regions was performed using RNA transcripts as template. HTBI primers drove first-round RT-PCR of the TCR CDR3. TCRdb re-called the multiplex PCR reads through MiXCR, storing one row per CDR3 protein. The sample lists over 650,000 distinct CDR3 sequences, about 17% occurring once.

V is TRBV11-2 and J is TRBJ1-3; D gene unclear. Sequencing used blood. The TCR comes from a man between 18 and 35 years old with Graves' hyperthyroidism. CDR3 bases: TGTGCCAGCAGCTTACCCCCTGGAAACACCATATATTTT. Translating gives CASSLPPGNTIYF.